Below, one TCR beta chain is given with its context. Its antigen is as yet unknown. There were TCR beta CDR3 regions amplified from RNA transcripts. HTBI primers were employed in a first-round RT-PCR of the TCR CDR3. MiXCR, applied by TCRdb to the multiplex PCR reads, yields one record per CDR3 protein. The sample shows about 290,000 distinct CDR3 sequences, roughly 15% of them seen only once. Germline V lookup: CDR1 MDHEN, CDR2 SYDVKM. V lost 10 bases and J lost 4, with 13 bases in between. This CDR3 contains 12 residues. The data were taken from a study of T cells in Graves' hyperthyroidism and ophthalmopathy. Overall study results and limits: Most clonotypes that expanded in the thyroid above 0.001 also showed up in blood. Onset of ophthalmopathy came a median approximately 6.9 months after the model predicted it.

It was at first hyperthyroidism diagnosis, before any ophthalmopathy symptoms, that the blood sample was taken. The genes are TRBV28 and TRBJ2-5, with D possibly being TRBD1 (6 bases). The material sequenced was blood. The receptor was derived from a woman between 45 and 60 years old with Graves' hyperthyroidism that later progressed to Graves' ophthalmopathy. This CDR3 reads CATKGGSETQYF. CDR3 sequence (DNA): TGTGCCACAAAAGGGGGTTCAGAGACCCAGTACTTC.